This T cell receptor (beta chain) is drawn from a study of Graves' ophthalmopathy and Graves' hyperthyroidism. Ten or more counts support this clonotype. Amplification of TCR beta CDR3 regions used RNA transcripts. A first-round RT-PCR used HTBI primers, followed by a second-round multiplex PCR. One entry per CDR3 protein, called by TCRdb with MiXCR from the multiplex PCR reads. The repertoire consists of around 470,000 distinct CDR3 sequences, with around 15% occurring once and the leading ten covering approximately 9.8%. The CDR3 runs 16 residues. The trim removed 3 bases at V and 5 bases at J, leaving 8 bases unmatched. Germline CDR1 is MNHEY and CDR2 is SMNVEV (reference sequence).

What was sequenced was blood. The source of this sequence is a woman between 25 and 40 years old with Graves' ophthalmopathy. The rearrangement uses TRBV27 and TRBJ2-2, with 8 bases aligning to TRBD1. The CDR3, as DNA: TGTGCCAGCAGTTTGGCAGGGGGCAGTAGAACCGGGGAGCTGTTTTTT. This sequence encodes CASSLAGGSRTGELFF.